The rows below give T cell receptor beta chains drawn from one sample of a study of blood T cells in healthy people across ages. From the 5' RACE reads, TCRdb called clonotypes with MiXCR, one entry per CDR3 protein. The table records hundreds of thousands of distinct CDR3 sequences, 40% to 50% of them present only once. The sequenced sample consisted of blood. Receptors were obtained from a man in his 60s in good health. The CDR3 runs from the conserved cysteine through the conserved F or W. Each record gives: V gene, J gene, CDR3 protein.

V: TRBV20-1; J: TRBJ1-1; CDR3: CSASQGGQITEAFF
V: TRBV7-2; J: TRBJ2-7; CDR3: CVSSVGAGSYEQYF
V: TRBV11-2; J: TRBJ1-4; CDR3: CASSLDPPGSSRKLFF
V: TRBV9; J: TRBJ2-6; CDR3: CASSVGVPGANVLTF
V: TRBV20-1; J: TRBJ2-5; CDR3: CSALRTSGVQETQYF
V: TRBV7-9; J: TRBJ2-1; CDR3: CASSLTATGTYNEQFF
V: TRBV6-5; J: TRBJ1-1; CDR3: CASRYQGQRNTEAFF
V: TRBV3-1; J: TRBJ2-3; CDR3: CASSSGGKTDTQYF
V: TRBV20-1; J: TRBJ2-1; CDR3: CSAREGSSGVDEQFF
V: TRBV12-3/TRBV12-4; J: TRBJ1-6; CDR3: CASSLGHGRGSPPLHF
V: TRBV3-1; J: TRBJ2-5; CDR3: CASSPSPTGVQETQYF
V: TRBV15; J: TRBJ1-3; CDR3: CATSTNPGNSGNTIYF
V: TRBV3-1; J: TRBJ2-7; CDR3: CASSYLSEQYF
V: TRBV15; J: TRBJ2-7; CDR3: CATSRASGTRDRYF
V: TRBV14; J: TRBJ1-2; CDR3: CASSQGSGDDTF
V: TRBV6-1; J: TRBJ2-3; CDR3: CASSHGGGGQDTQYF
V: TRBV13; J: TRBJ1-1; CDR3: CASSQTVKGTLTLAFF
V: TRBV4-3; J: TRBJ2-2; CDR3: CASSQMAGQGNTGELFF
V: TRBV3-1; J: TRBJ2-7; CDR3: CASSQDMGREQYF
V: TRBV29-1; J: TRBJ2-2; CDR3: CSVGQATTGELFF
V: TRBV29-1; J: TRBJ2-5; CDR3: CSVEDGGEWLRQETQYF